The clone carrying this TCR beta chain was seen a few times. The isolated RNA, all of it, was reverse transcribed, so expressed TCRB transcripts were what got sequenced. Libraries were prepared by immunoSEQ multiplex PCR; TCRdb keeps only in-frame clonotypes and omits some of them. The sample lists more than 300,000 clones; around 15% were seen once. This entry is derived from a study of beta chain features in type 1 diabetes. J lost 1 base, V lost 6 bases, and 8 bases had no gene match. This CDR3 region has 15 residues. CDR1 and CDR2 from the germline V gene are MNHNS and SASEGT. Cells sorted by CD45RO/CCR7/CD25/CD127/CD95/CD27 comprised CD4+ naive, central memory, regulatory and stem cell-like memory cells. Each population that was sorted was more than 98% pure.

Material: naive CD4+ T cells from blood. The J gene is TRBJ2-7, the V gene TRBV6-1; 8 bases agree with TRBD1. The TCR originated in a woman younger than 35 in good health. DNA of the CDR3: TGTGCCAGCAGGAAGCAGACAGGGGTATCCTACGAGCAGTACTTC. It codes for CASRKQTGVSYEQYF.